The 9 T cell receptor beta chains presented below share a single source sample, sequenced in a study of blood T cell repertoires in COVID-19. Clones were read by immunoSEQ multiplex PCR, and TCRdb kept only the in-frame ones, dropping some. The table includes approximately 200,000 clones, 88% detected once. Specimen: peripheral blood. These receptor sequences come from a man aged 70 or older with acute or convalescent COVID-19.

This clone was counted a single time. The chain joins TRBV5-6 to TRBJ2-7; 8 bases map to TRBD2. This CDR3 spans 13 amino acids. V trimming: 4 bases; J trimming: 6 bases; junction bases outside the gene matches: 6. Germline V lookup: CDR1 SGHDT, CDR2 YYEEEE. The CDR3 sequence: CASSQGLVGEQYF. CDR3 DNA sequence: TGTGCCAGCAGCCAGGGACTAGTAGGCGAGCAGTACTTC.

This chain links TRBV5-1 with TRBJ2-2; 14 nucleotides line up with TRBD2. V lost 4 bases to trimming and J lost 8 bases; unmatched junction nucleotides: 4. CDR1 SGHRS and CDR2 YFSETQ come from the germline V gene. CDR3 size: 15 residues. The CDR3 DNA reads as TGCGCCAGCAGCAAAGGACTAGCGGGAGGTGGGGAGCTGTTTTTT. The encoded protein is CASSKGLAGGGELFF.

The chain uses TRBV30 and TRBJ2-4; TRBD1 aligns across 8 bases. V dropped 2 bases and J dropped 1; count of bases not matched to a gene: 4. The CDR3 consists of 15 residues. CDR1 and CDR2 (germline): GTSNPN, SVGIG (reference sequence). The CDR3 here is CAWSQGAGAKNIQYF. The CDR3 region has the DNA TGTGCCTGGAGTCAGGGGGCAGGGGCCAAAAACATTCAGTACTTC.

The chain combines TRBV19 with TRBJ2-3, with unresolved D. This CDR3 has 14 residues. Per germline, CDR1 LNHDA and CDR2 SQIVND (reference sequence). Trimming took off 5 bases at V and 2 bases at J, with 11 bases between the two ends. The chain's CDR3 is CASSLRELTDTQYF. In DNA, the CDR3 is TGTGCCAGTAGTCTCCGAGAACTCACAGATACGCAGTATTTT. Full variable domain (rest looked up from reference TRBV19 and TRBJ2-3): DGGITQSPKYLFRKEGQNVTLSCEQNLNHDAMYWYRQDPGQGLRLIYYSQIVNDFQKGDIAEGYSVSREKKESFPLTVTSAQKNPTAFYLCASSLRELTDTQYFGPGTRLTVL.

This sequence joins TRBV15 and TRBJ1-4; TRBD1 is a possible D gene (5 bases). Deletions cut 3 bases from V and 2 bases from J, with 10 bases between. Germline V gene data show CDR1 as LNHNV and CDR2 as YYDKDF (reference sequence). The CDR3 runs to 15 residues. CDR3 in DNA: TGTGCCACCAGCAGGAAGGGGCTTACTAATGAAAAACTGTTTTTT. Encoded protein: CATSRKGLTNEKLFF.

In this sample, this clone turned up once. The CDR3 sequence is CSVDFLDGYTF. CDR3 DNA: TGCAGCGTTGATTTTCTCGATGGCTACACCTTC. The gene calls are TRBV29-1 and TRBJ1-2; D remains ambiguous. The CDR3 has 11 amino acids. Deletions cut 3 bases from V and 6 bases from J, with 8 bases between. Germline-derived CDR1 and CDR2 are SQVTM and ANQGSEA.

The table lists this clone with a few counts. The chain uses TRBV5-4 and TRBJ1-5, with 9 bases fitting TRBD1. Unmatched junction bases numbered 6, after V lost 0 bases and J lost 2 bases. From germline, CDR1 is SGHNT and CDR2 YYREEE (reference sequence). The CDR3 has 17 residues. CDR3 loop: CASSLAGQGGGNQPQHF. CDR3 DNA: TGTGCCAGCAGCTTGGCGGGACAGGGCGGGGGCAATCAGCCCCAGCATTTT.

In DNA, the CDR3 is TGTGCCAGCACTGAGAGACTAGCTTGGGGCACAGATACGCAGTATTTT. This translates into CASTERLAWGTDTQYF. The chain uses TRBV6-1 and TRBJ2-3; 7 bases line up with TRBD2. J was trimmed by 1 base and V by 7 bases; bases with no gene match: 11. CDR1 is MNHNS and CDR2 is SASEGT in the germline V gene. The CDR3 runs to 16 residues.

V and J are TRBV7-8 and TRBJ2-1, with 11 nucleotides matching TRBD2. V was clipped by 3 bases and J by 6 bases; unmatched bases: 4. Germline-derived CDR1 and CDR2 are SGHVS and FQNEAQ. CDR3 length: 15 amino acids. The CDR3 sequence is CASSFTSGRGNEQFF. The CDR3 DNA follows: TGTGCCAGCAGCTTCACTAGCGGGAGAGGCAATGAGCAGTTCTTC.